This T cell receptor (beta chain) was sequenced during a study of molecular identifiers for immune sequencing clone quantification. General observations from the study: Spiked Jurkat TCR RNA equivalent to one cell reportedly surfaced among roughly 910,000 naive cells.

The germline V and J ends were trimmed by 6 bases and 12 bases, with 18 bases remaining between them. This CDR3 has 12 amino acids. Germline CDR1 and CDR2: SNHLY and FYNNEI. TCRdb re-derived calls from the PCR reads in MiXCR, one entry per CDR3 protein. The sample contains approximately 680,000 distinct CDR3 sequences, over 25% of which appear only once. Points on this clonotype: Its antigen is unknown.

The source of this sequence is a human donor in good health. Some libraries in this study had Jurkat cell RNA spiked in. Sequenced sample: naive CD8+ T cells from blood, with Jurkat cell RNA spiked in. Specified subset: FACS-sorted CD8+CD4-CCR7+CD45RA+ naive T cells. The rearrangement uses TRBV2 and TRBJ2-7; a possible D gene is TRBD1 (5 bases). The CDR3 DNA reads TGTGCCAGCAGGGACATAGTTAAGATCCGGTACTTC. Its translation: CASRDIVKIRYF.